The source of this T cell receptor (beta chain) is a study of blood T cell repertoires in COVID-19. Study-level background: From the United States, Italy and Spain came samples of acute and convalescent COVID-19. T cells, B-cell-depleted T cells, or PBMCs supplied cDNA or gDNA.

The repertoire was sequenced with immunoSEQ multiplex PCR; TCRdb's copy has only in-frame clones and lacks some. In the table there are fewer than 90,000 clones, about 80% of which are singletons. There are 11 residues in the CDR3. Germline values: CDR1 SQVTM, CDR2 ANQGSEA. Trimming took 6 bases from V and 9 from J; bases not matched to a gene: 2. This clone was seen once. The TCR sequence derives from a human donor in a cohort sampled during active COVID-19. The sample was peripheral blood. The rearrangement uses TRBV29-1 and TRBJ2-1, with 10 positions matching TRBD1. The CDR3 loop reads CSVGQGGEQFF. As DNA, the CDR3 is TGCAGCGTCGGACAGGGGGGTGAGCAGTTCTTC.